Presented here are 28 T cell receptor beta chains from one specimen sequenced in a study of T cell responses to AZD1222 COVID-19 vaccine. Clones were sequenced by immunoSEQ multiplex PCR, and TCRdb holds only the in-frame ones, with some missing. The repertoire holds 150,000 to 180,000 clones, with approximately 90% as singletons. The sequenced sample was peripheral blood, obtained after recovery from COVID-19. These receptors originate from an adult who had recovered from COVID-19.

This rearrangement joins TRBV9 to TRBJ1-2; 7 nucleotides line up with TRBD1. In germline, CDR1 is SGDLS, CDR2 YYNGEE. CDR3 length: 14 amino acids. V lost 0 bases and J lost 7; bases outside the gene matches: 6. CDR3 sequence: CASSVGGTVSGYTF. Here the CDR3 DNA reads TGTGCCAGCAGCGTAGGGGGGACAGTCAGTGGCTACACCTTC. The complete variable domain, with remaining parts taken from reference TRBV9 and TRBJ1-2, reads DSGVTQTPKHLITATGQRVTLRCSPRSGDLSVYWYQQSLDQGLQFLIQYYNGEERAKGNILERFSAQQFPDLHSELNLSSLELGDSALYFCASSVGGTVSGYTFGSGTRLTVV.

The V and J genes are TRBV6-5 and TRBJ1-1; D call uncertain. Germline CDR1 reads MNHEY; CDR2 reads SVGAGI. Deletions cut 6 bases from V and 3 bases from J, with 11 bases between. This CDR3 has 13 residues. The CDR3 loop is CASRSTVYTEAFF. The CDR3 DNA reads as TGTGCCAGCAGGTCGACGGTATACACTGAAGCTTTCTTT.

There are a few counts of this clone. The V gene is TRBV6-6, the J gene TRBJ1-5, with D perhaps matching TRBD1 (5 bases). The CDR3 sequence is 14 residues long. V was shortened by 5 bases and J by 1 base, with 9 bases between the two germline ends. Germline V gene data show CDR1 as MNHNY and CDR2 as SVGAGI (reference sequence). CDR3 loop: CASSPRDSNQPQHF. The CDR3 DNA follows: TGTGCCAGCAGTCCCCGGGACAGCAATCAGCCCCAGCATTTT.

The CDR3 DNA sequence: TGTGCCAGCAGTTTAGGGGATAATTACTCTGGGGCCAACGTCCTGACTTTC. Translated: CASSLGDNYSGANVLTF. The chain uses TRBV28 and TRBJ2-6; D gene uncertain. V was pared by 2 bases and J by 0 bases, with 11 bases between. The CDR3 contains 17 residues. Germline CDR1 is MDHEN and CDR2 is SYDVKM. Drawing the rest from reference TRBV28 and TRBJ2-6, the complete variable domain is DVKVTQSSRYLVKRTGEKVFLECVQDMDHENMFWYRQDPGLGLRLIYFSYDVKMKEKGDIPEGYSVSREKKERFSLILESASTNQTSMYLCASSLGDNYSGANVLTFGAGSRLTVL.

The rearrangement uses TRBV11-1 and TRBJ1-4, with 10 positions matching TRBD1. Germline CDR1 SGHAT, CDR2 FQDESV (reference sequence). J was trimmed by 6 bases and V by 5 bases; bases with no gene match: 3. This CDR3 has 14 amino acids. CDR3 sequence: CASSRTGGYEKLFF. The DNA for the CDR3 is TGTGCCAGCAGCCGGACAGGGGGATATGAAAAACTGTTTTTT.

CDR3 in amino acids: CASRPAGTAMNTEAFF. Here the CDR3 DNA reads TGTGCCAGCAGACCAGCCGGGACAGCAATGAACACTGAAGCTTTCTTT. V is TRBV28 and J is TRBJ1-1; TRBD1 aligns across 7 bases. The V segment lost 6 bases and the J segment 0 bases; nucleotides outside the gene matches: 10. Germline V gives CDR1 MDHEN, CDR2 SYDVKM. The CDR3 contains 16 residues.

The chain has TRBV5-4 and TRBJ2-2; 7 nucleotides agree with TRBD2. Germline CDR1 SGHNT, CDR2 YYREEE (reference sequence). Losses at the gene ends were 4 bases for V and 2 bases for J; bases not matched to a gene: 8. The CDR3 loop spans 16 amino acids. CDR3 nucleotides: TGTGCCAGCAGCCCTAGGGAGCGGGGAAACACCGGGGAGCTGTTTTTT. Translation: CASSPRERGNTGELFF.

This chain connects TRBV5-5 to TRBJ2-5; no definite D call. Germline assignment: CDR1 SGHKS and CDR2 YYEKEE (reference sequence). V lost 4 bases, J lost 0 bases, and 13 bases lay in between. This CDR3 region has 15 residues. CDR3 nucleotide sequence: TGTGCCAGCAGCCCCGGACGGGCGGACCAAGAGACCCAGTACTTC. Its translation: CASSPGRADQETQYF.

The J gene is TRBJ2-7, the V gene TRBV11-2; 7 bases line up with TRBD2. The CDR3 consists of 15 residues. Germline-derived CDR1 and CDR2 are SGHAT and FQNNGV. Trimming cost V 8 bases and J 3 bases; bases outside gene matches: 13. The DNA of the CDR3 is TGTGCCAGCCGCTCAGGGCGGGACTACTACTACGAGCAGTACTTC. Amino acid sequence: CASRSGRDYYYEQYF.

The chain uses TRBV5-6 and TRBJ2-3, with D tentatively TRBD2 (6 bases). Trimming stripped 4 bases from V and 0 bases from J, with 12 bases between. In germline, CDR1 is SGHDT, CDR2 YYEEEE. There are 15 residues in the CDR3. CDR3 DNA sequence: TGTGCCAGCAGCCAAGCGAGCGGGAGCACAGATACGCAGTATTTT. It encodes CASSQASGSTDTQYF. The whole variable domain, filled in from reference TRBV5-6 and TRBJ2-3, reads DAGVTQSPTHLIKTRGQQVTLRCSPKSGHDTVSWYQQALGQGPQFIFQYYEEEERQRGNFPDRFSGHQFPNYSSELNVNALLLGDSALYLCASSQASGSTDTQYFGPGTRLTVL.

The V call is TRBV24-1, the J call TRBJ2-5; the match to TRBD1 covers 8 bases. V gave up 3 bases and J gave up 5 bases; unmatched junction bases: 16. The CDR3 totals 18 residues. CDR1 is KGHDR and CDR2 is SFDVKD in the germline V gene. CDR3 nucleotide sequence: TGTGCCACCAGTGATGTGGACAGGGAGTCCCTTTCGCGGGAGACCCAGTACTTC. This translates into CATSDVDRESLSRETQYF.

The V gene is TRBV7-3, the J gene TRBJ1-1; D call uncertain. CDR1 SGHTA and CDR2 FQGTGA come from the germline V gene. The CDR3 is 14 amino acids. V was clipped by 2 bases and J by 2 bases, with 9 bases between them. CDR3 residues: CASSLFLPNTEAFF. In nucleotides, the CDR3 is TGTGCCAGCAGCTTATTCCTGCCCAACACTGAAGCTTTCTTT.

The chain employs TRBV5-6 and TRBJ1-2; 12 nucleotides align to TRBD1. Trimming at V came to 3 bases and at J to 8 bases, leaving 8 bases not matched to a gene. The CDR3 sequence is 15 residues long. Germline values: CDR1 SGHDT, CDR2 YYEEEE. CDR3 region: CASSSGTGGPVGYTF. For the CDR3, the DNA is TGTGCCAGCAGCTCTGGGACAGGGGGCCCGGTAGGCTACACCTTC. Full variable domain (rest looked up from reference TRBV5-6 and TRBJ1-2): DAGVTQSPTHLIKTRGQQVTLRCSPKSGHDTVSWYQQALGQGPQFIFQYYEEEERQRGNFPDRFSGHQFPNYSSELNVNALLLGDSALYLCASSSGTGGPVGYTFGSGTRLTVV.

The chain uses TRBV15 and TRBJ2-1; D ambiguous. CDR1 and CDR2 (germline): LNHNV, YYDKDF (reference sequence). V lost 5 bases and J lost 5, with 10 bases in between. The CDR3 is 13 amino acids. The DNA of the CDR3 is TGTGCCACCAGCCTAAGACTCGACAATGAGCAGTTCTTC. This codes for CATSLRLDNEQFF.

The rearrangement joins TRBV4-2 to TRBJ2-3; maybe TRBD1 (5 bases). The CDR3 consists of 17 residues. Trimming left V 0 bases short and J 1 base short, with 14 bases between. Germline values: CDR1 LGHNA, CDR2 YNFKEQ. This chain's CDR3 is CASSQDWGSSRTDTQYF. CDR3 sequence (DNA): TGTGCCAGCAGCCAAGATTGGGGCAGCTCCCGCACAGATACGCAGTATTTT.

The chain combines TRBV14 with TRBJ2-1; TRBD2 matches at 8 bases. CDR1 and CDR2 (germline): SGHDN, FVKESK. V was clipped by 4 bases and J by 6 bases; unmatched bases: 2. The CDR3 runs 13 residues. The CDR3 spells CASSRGLVNEQFF. In DNA, the CDR3 is TGTGCCAGCAGCCGGGGACTAGTCAATGAGCAGTTCTTC.

This chain connects TRBV28 to TRBJ2-7; 8 bases are a match to TRBD1. Germline CDR1 reads MDHEN; CDR2 reads SYDVKM. Trimming removed 7 bases from V and 2 bases from J; junction bases left unmatched: 4. The CDR3 is 13 residues long. The CDR3 DNA follows: TGTGCCAGCACCTCCAGGGGGCCCTACGAGCAGTACTTC. Encoded protein: CASTSRGPYEQYF.

The chain recombines TRBV7-9 with TRBJ1-3; TRBD1 aligns across 8 bases. V trimming: 8 bases; J trimming: 0 bases; junction bases outside the gene matches: 6. Germline V gene data show CDR1 as SEHNR and CDR2 as FQNEAQ (reference sequence). The CDR3 is 15 residues long. The CDR3 loop is CASGTGATSGNTIYF. The CDR3 coding sequence is TGTGCCAGCGGGACAGGCGCAACCTCTGGAAACACCATATATTTT.

This clone was counted only a few times. V gene TRBV29-1 combines with J gene TRBJ2-7, with 7 bases identical to TRBD1. The CDR3 loop spans 13 amino acids. CDR1 and CDR2 (germline): SQVTM, ANQGSEA. Unmatched junction bases numbered 8, after V lost 5 bases and J lost 4 bases. DNA of the CDR3: TGCAGCGTTCTGGGGACAGATGATTACGAGCAGTACTTC. It translates to CSVLGTDDYEQYF.

This chain links TRBV10-3 with TRBJ1-2; D is undetermined. CDR3 length: 14 amino acids. V dropped 8 bases and J dropped 0 bases, with 13 bases sitting between them. Germline V lookup: CDR1 ENHRY, CDR2 SYGVKD. The CDR3 DNA reads as TGTGCCATCGGGAGGGAGGGTGCTAACTATGGCTACACCTTC. Protein sequence: CAIGREGANYGYTF.

The rearrangement joins TRBV28 to TRBJ1-1, with 7 bases lining up with TRBD1. V dropped 8 bases and J dropped 6; count of bases not matched to a gene: 15. CDR3 length: 15 amino acids. Germline loops: CDR1 MDHEN, CDR2 SYDVKM. CDR3 sequence reads: CASEHPTGTMAEAFF. The CDR3, as DNA: TGTGCCAGCGAACACCCGACAGGGACAATGGCTGAAGCTTTCTTT.

The chain joins TRBV11-2 to TRBJ2-5; D perhaps matches TRBD2 (6 bases). Germline CDR1 and CDR2: SGHAT and FQNNGV. The CDR3 loop spans 14 amino acids. The germline V and J ends were trimmed by 0 bases and 5 bases, with 10 bases remaining between them. The chain's CDR3 is CASSLEVGGETQYF. In DNA, the CDR3 is TGTGCCAGCAGCTTAGAAGTTGGGGGGGAGACCCAGTACTTC.

The chain combines TRBV27 with TRBJ2-3; 10 bases align to TRBD1. With V trimmed by 5 bases and J by 4 bases, 12 bases remained unmatched. Germline CDR1 MNHEY, CDR2 SMNVEV (reference sequence). The CDR3 spans 17 residues. CDR3 DNA sequence: TGTGCCAGCAGTCTCCGACAGGGGGCTTATTCGGCAGATACGCAGTATTTT. The encoded protein is CASSLRQGAYSADTQYF.

The J gene is TRBJ2-5, the V gene TRBV3-1 (or the pseudogene TRBV3-2); D unresolved. Germline-derived CDR1 and CDR2 are LGHDT and YNNKEL (reference sequence). The CDR3 is 12 residues long. The V gene lost 1 base and the J gene lost 7 bases, with 7 bases spanning the gap. CDR3 bases: TGTGCCAGCAGCCAAGGGTCGGGGACCCAGTACTTC. This sequence encodes CASSQGSGTQYF.

The chain has TRBV18 and TRBJ2-1, with D possibly being TRBD1 (6 bases). There are 13 residues in the CDR3. Germline CDR1 and CDR2: KGHSH and LQKENI. The V end was cut by 4 bases, the J end by 4 bases, with 8 bases between. CDR3 coding DNA: TGTGCCAGCTCACAAGGACAGTACAATGAGCAGTTCTTC. Translation gives CASSQGQYNEQFF.

CDR3 residues: CASSLSAGGLKDEQYF. The CDR3 nucleotides read TGTGCCAGCAGCTTATCTGCTGGCGGGCTTAAAGACGAGCAGTACTTC. The rearrangement uses TRBV7-3 and TRBJ2-7; a possible D gene is TRBD2 (5 bases). Deletions cut 2 bases from V and 5 bases from J, with 19 bases between. Germline V lookup: CDR1 SGHTA, CDR2 FQGTGA. This CDR3 contains 16 residues.

The chain links TRBV19 to TRBJ2-1; 8 positions agree with TRBD1. In germline, CDR1 is LNHDA, CDR2 SQIVND (reference sequence). This CDR3 spans 14 amino acids. V trimming: 1 base; J trimming: 5 bases; junction bases outside the gene matches: 1. In DNA form, the CDR3 reads TGTGCCAGTAGTATAGGGGGACAGGACAATGAGCAGTTCTTC. Translating it yields CASSIGGQDNEQFF. Combining the CDR3 with reference TRBV19 and TRBJ2-1 gives the whole variable domain DGGITQSPKYLFRKEGQNVTLSCEQNLNHDAMYWYRQDPGQGLRLIYYSQIVNDFQKGDIAEGYSVSREKKESFPLTVTSAQKNPTAFYLCASSIGGQDNEQFFGPGTRLTVL.

The gene calls are TRBV4-3 and TRBJ2-2; 8 nucleotides match TRBD1. Trimming removed 4 bases from V and 6 bases from J; junction bases left unmatched: 10. Germline V gene lookup returns CDR1 LGHNA and CDR2 YSLEER. The CDR3 length is 16 residues. The CDR3, as DNA: TGCGCCAGCAGCCCGACCCCGACAGGGGAACCCGGGGAGCTGTTTTTT. Its translation is CASSPTPTGEPGELFF.